Below, 3 T cell receptor beta chains from the same sample are listed, as sequenced in a study of blood T cell repertoires in COVID-19. Assay: immunoSEQ multiplex PCR; the TCRdb copy retains only in-frame clones and omits some. Of tens of thousands of clones listed, roughly 74% were seen once; the top ten hold over 5.5%. Sequenced input: peripheral blood. The source is a man aged 70-80 years with COVID-19, enrolled during active disease.

The rearrangement links TRBV18 to TRBJ2-7; TRBD1 agrees at 10 bases. CDR3 length: 15 amino acids. V was pared by 3 bases and J by 3 bases, with 5 bases of the junction left unmatched. Germline CDR1 is KGHSH and CDR2 is LQKENI. The CDR3 protein is CASSPGTGANYEQYF. The CDR3 nucleotides are TGTGCCAGCTCACCCGGGACAGGGGCCAACTACGAGCAGTACTTC.

The rearrangement joins TRBV6-1 to TRBJ1-5; D possibly corresponds to TRBD1 (5 bases). The germline V and J ends were trimmed by 3 bases and 2 bases, with 8 bases remaining between them. Germline-derived CDR1 and CDR2 are MNHNS and SASEGT. The CDR3 length is 14 residues. This CDR3 reads CASSEGLGNQPQHF. CDR3 DNA: TGTGCCAGCAGTGAGGGGCTGGGCAATCAGCCCCAGCATTTT.

This clone was seen a few times. The CDR3 bases are TGTGCCAGCAGCTCCATGAGGGGGCTTAGTTCTGGGGCCAACGTCCTGACTTTC. It is translated as CASSSMRGLSSGANVLTF. This chain connects TRBV7-9 to TRBJ2-6, with TRBD1 matching over 7 bases. Germline V gives CDR1 SEHNR, CDR2 FQNEAQ (reference sequence). This CDR3 contains 18 residues. Trimming took 4 bases from V and 1 from J; bases not matched to a gene: 10. Complete variable domain (other parts from reference TRBV7-9 and TRBJ2-6): DTGVSQNPRHKITKRGQNVTFRCDPISEHNRLYWYRQTLGQGPEFLTYFQNEAQLEKSRLLSDRFSAERPKGSFSTLEIQRTEQGDSAMYLCASSSMRGLSSGANVLTFGAGSRLTVL.